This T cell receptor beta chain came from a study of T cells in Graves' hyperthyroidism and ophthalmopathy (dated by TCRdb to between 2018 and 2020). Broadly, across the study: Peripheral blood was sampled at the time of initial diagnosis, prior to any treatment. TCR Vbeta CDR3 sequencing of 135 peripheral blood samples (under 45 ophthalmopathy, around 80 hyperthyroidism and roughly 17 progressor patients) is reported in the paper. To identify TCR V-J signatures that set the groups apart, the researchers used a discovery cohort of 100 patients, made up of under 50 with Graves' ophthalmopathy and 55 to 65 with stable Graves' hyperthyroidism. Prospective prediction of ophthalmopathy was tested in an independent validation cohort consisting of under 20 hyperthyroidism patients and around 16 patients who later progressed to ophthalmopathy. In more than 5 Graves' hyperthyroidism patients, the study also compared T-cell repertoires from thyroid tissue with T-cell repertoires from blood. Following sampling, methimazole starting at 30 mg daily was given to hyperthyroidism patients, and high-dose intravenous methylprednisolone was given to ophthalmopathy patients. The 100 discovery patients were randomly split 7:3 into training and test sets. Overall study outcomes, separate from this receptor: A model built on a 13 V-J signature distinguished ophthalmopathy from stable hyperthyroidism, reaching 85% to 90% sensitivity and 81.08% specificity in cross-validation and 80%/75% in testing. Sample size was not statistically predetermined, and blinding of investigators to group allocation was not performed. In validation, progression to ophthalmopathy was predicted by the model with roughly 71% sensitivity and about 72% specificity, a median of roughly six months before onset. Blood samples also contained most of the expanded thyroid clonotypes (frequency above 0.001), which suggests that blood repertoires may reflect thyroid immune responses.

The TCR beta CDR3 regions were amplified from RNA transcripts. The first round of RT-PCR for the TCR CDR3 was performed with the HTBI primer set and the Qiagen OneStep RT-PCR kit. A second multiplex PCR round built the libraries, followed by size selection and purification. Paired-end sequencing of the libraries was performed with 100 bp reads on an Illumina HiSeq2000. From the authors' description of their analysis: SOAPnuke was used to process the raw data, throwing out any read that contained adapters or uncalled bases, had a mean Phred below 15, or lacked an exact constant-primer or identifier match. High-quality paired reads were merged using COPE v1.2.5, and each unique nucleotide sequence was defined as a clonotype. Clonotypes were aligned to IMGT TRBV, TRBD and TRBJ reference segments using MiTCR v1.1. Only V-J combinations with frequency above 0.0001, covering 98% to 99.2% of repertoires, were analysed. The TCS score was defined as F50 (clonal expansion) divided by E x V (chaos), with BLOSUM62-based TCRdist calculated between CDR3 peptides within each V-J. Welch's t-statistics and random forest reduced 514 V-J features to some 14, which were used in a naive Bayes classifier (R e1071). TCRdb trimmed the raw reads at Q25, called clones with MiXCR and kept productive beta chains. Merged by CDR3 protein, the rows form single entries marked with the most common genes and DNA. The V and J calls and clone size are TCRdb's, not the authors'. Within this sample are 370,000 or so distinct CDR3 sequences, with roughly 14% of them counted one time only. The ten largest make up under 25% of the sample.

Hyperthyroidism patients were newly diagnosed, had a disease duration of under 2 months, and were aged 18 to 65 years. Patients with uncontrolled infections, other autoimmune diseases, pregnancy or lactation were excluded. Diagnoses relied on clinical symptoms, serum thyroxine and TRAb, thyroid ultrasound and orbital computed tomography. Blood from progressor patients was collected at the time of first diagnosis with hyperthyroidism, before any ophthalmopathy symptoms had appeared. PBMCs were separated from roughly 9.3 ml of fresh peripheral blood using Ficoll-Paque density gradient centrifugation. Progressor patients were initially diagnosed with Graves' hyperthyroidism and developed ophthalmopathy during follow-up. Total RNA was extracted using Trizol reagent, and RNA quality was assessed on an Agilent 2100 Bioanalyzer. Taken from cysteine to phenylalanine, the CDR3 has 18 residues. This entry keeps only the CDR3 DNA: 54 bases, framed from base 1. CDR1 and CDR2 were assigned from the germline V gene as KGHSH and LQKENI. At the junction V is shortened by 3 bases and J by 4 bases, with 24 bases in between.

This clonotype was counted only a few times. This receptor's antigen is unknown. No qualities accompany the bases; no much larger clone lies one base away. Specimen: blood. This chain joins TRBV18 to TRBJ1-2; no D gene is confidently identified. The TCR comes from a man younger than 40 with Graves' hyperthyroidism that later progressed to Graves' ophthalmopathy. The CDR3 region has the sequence CASSPEGSLRLAAYGYTF. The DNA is TGTGCCAGCTCACCGGAGGGCTCACTCCGGCTCGCGGCCTATGGCTACACCTTC.